This TCR beta chain was retrieved from a study of early T cells in non-severe SARS-CoV-2 infection. The wider study: The authors sequenced bulk RNA from unsorted whole blood, leaving chains unpaired.

Unique molecular identifiers were added to individual cDNA molecules. TCRdb analysed the 5' RACE reads with MiXCR anew, one entry per CDR3 protein. This sample carries 55,000 to 75,000 distinct CDR3 sequences, approximately 6.1% of them seen once, and the ten largest clones take more than 3%. Overall study results and limits: Reliance on VDJdb matching favored anti-spike CD8 responses; private and CD4 specificities were missed.

This clonotype was observed at least ten times. No antigen is known for it. Germline V CDR1 and CDR2: SNHLY, FYNNEI. J gave up 5 bases and V 6 bases, and 4 bases lay outside the gene matches. The CDR3 loop spans 15 amino acids. This chain links TRBV2 with TRBJ1-6; 10 bases match TRBD1. The specimen was whole blood, collected at baseline. The clonotype comes from an adult who was a healthcare worker with PCR-confirmed SARS-CoV-2 infection or an uninfected control (not recorded which). The CDR3 sequence: CASRRDRGNNSPLHF. CDR3 DNA sequence: TGTGCCAGCAGGAGGGACAGGGGCAATAATTCACCCCTCCACTTT.